The T cell receptor (beta chain) described here comes from a study of identical twins (dated by TCRdb to 2015 to 2016). Turning to the overall study: The study deep-sequenced TCR alpha and beta repertoires from monozygotic twins, unrelated adults of various ages and cord blood to test whether fetal clonotypes persist. To rule out contamination, the twin experiments were replicated at different times with different library preparation protocols.

Receptor amplification or capture employed 5' RACE. Sequencing was carried out with an Illumina HiSeq 2000. A universal primer binding site was added through template switching, and the final cDNA carried a unique molecular identifier so that TCR cDNA molecules could be counted accurately. First-strand cDNA for TCR alpha and beta chains was synthesized from specific primers in the conserved constant-segment region. Each cDNA library was double barcoded, with a SMART-Mk sample barcode plus Illumina barcodes, to control for contamination. TruSeq adapter sequences, together with Illumina sample barcodes, were added in two successive PCR steps. Sequencing of the TCR alpha and beta cDNA libraries was done on the Illumina HiSeq platform using custom primers. From the authors' description of their analysis: Unique molecular identifiers were extracted from raw reads with MiGEC, and CDR3 positions were determined with MiXCR. Recombination models were inferred per individual with the repgenHMM and IGoR tools using an EM algorithm. Shared clonotypes were analyzed with the tcR package in R, and sharing was normalized by the product of cloneset sizes. Out-of-frame nonproductive sequences were analyzed to study raw recombination free of thymic and clonal selection effects. The raw public reads went through TCRdb reprocessing: fastp at Q25, MiXCR clone calling, in-frame beta chains kept. Rows with a matching CDR3 protein are joined into one entry that keeps the most common DNA and genes. These V and J calls rely on TCRdb rather than the paper's analysis. Across this sample there are 1,800,000 or so distinct CDR3 sequences, with 32% seen only once. Less than 0.35% of the sample rests with the top ten.

In this sample, this clonotype turned up a few times. The clone's antigen remains unknown. No per-base quality is available; no much larger clone lies one base away. V sheds 4 bases and J sheds 10 bases, leaving 21 bases between their ends. Counted from cysteine to phenylalanine, this CDR3 has 15 amino acids. Only the CDR3 DNA is retained, 45 bases long and in frame from the first base. The germline V gene supplies CDR1 SGHRS and CDR2 YFSETQ. Findings and caveats that apply to the study as a whole: Zero-insertion analyses could be partly confounded by invariant T cells such as MAIT and iNKT, although diverse VJ usage argued against such confounding for most clonotypes. Compared with coincidental sharing between unrelated individuals, an excess of low generation-probability sequences was observed among out-of-frame TCR alpha sequences shared between twins. Because the same donors could not be followed over many years, conclusions were based on cross-sectional statistical analysis. In beta out-of-frame sequences, excess twin sharing was weaker, because having fewer shared sequences lowered the signal-to-noise ratio. Recombination models systematically underestimated out-of-frame TCR alpha sharing in monozygotic twins but agreed with sharing between unrelated individuals. Abundant cord blood beta clonotypes had fewer insertions, young adult naive repertoires showed a similar but weaker trend, and memory repertoires showed no such trend.

All donors were healthy Caucasians. The sample comprised cord blood. The TCR was taken from a newborn girl in good health. The chain employs TRBV5-1 and TRBJ2-1; TRBD1 is perhaps the D gene, given 7 matching bases. CDR3 sequence: CASSLNTGEAYEQFF. In nucleotides, the sequence is TGCGCCAGCAGCCTAAACACAGGGGAGGCCTACGAGCAGTTCTTC.